This passage covers 32 T cell receptor beta chains from one sample sequenced in a study of cytomegalovirus exposure and HLA in healthy donors. Amplification used 60 Vbeta primers and 13 Jbeta primers. Measured with immunoSEQ multiplex PCR; TCRdb has only the in-frame clones, and not every one. Of 100,000 to 150,000 clones detected, approximately 84% appear once; the ten largest clones hold about 1.5%. The sample was PBMCs. These receptors were collected from a woman under 30 in good health and CMV-seronegative.

This clone was recorded a few times. The gene calls are TRBV5-1 and TRBJ1-4; D may be TRBD1 (5 bases). V was shortened by 4 bases and J by 4 bases, with 17 bases between the two germline ends. Germline CDR1 SGHRS, CDR2 YFSETQ. This CDR3 has 16 amino acids. The CDR3 DNA reads TGCGCCAGCAGCCCGGGACTAGTCGGAAATAATGAAAAACTGTTTTTT. It codes for CASSPGLVGNNEKLFF.

The chain is built from TRBV5-1 and TRBJ2-5; 7 bases fit TRBD1. The tail of the sequence fits TRBJ2-7 better, so the J call may be wrong. Germline CDR1 is SGHRS and CDR2 is YFSETQ. The CDR3 length is 14 residues. In nucleotides, the CDR3 is TGCGCCAGCAGCTTAGGGGGCCGGGCGCACGAGCAGTACTTC. Translated, it gives CASSLGGRAHEQYF.

The chain uses TRBV29-1 and TRBJ2-5; D remains ambiguous. There are 10 residues in the CDR3. Germline V gene lookup returns CDR1 SQVTM and CDR2 ANQGSEA. Trimming shortened V by 6 bases and J by 1 base, and 3 bases separated the two germline ends. CDR3 loop: CSVLQETQYF. CDR3 nucleotide sequence: TGCAGCGTCCTCCAAGAGACCCAGTACTTC. Full variable domain (remainder filled in from reference TRBV29-1 and TRBJ2-5): SAVISQKPSRDICQRGTSLTIQCQVDSQVTMMFWYRQQPGQSLTLIATANQGSEATYESGFVIDKFPISRPNLTFSTLTVSNMSPEDSSIYLCSVLQETQYFGPGTRLLVL.

In its sample, this clone was seen once. This chain links TRBV7-2 with TRBJ1-1; TRBD1 aligns across 8 bases. The germline V gene has CDR1 SGHTA and CDR2 FQGNSA. J gave up 5 bases and V 4 bases, and 9 bases lay outside the gene matches. CDR3 size: 15 residues. CDR3 sequence (DNA): TGTGCCAGCAGCTCGGATACCGGGACAGGAACTGAAGCTTTCTTT. Its translation: CASSSDTGTGTEAFF.

This clone was found once. The gene calls are TRBV14 and TRBJ2-2; no definite D call. The CDR3 is 15 amino acids. The V gene lost 4 bases and the J gene lost 2 bases, with 11 bases spanning the gap. Germline V gene sequence: CDR1 SGHDN, CDR2 FVKESK. The CDR3: CASSPGVLNTGELFF. In DNA form, the CDR3 reads TGTGCCAGCAGCCCTGGAGTCCTAAACACCGGGGAGCTGTTTTTT.

The V and J genes are TRBV4-2 and TRBJ2-3, with D uncertain. The CDR3 contains 15 residues. In germline, CDR1 is LGHNA, CDR2 YNFKEQ. The germline V and J ends were trimmed by 0 bases and 0 bases, with 7 bases remaining between them. The CDR3 DNA follows: TGTGCCAGCAGCCAAGAGCGACTCAGCACAGATACGCAGTATTTT. Protein sequence: CASSQERLSTDTQYF.

The rearrangement uses TRBV27 and TRBJ2-1; TRBD2 matches at 7 bases. This CDR3 spans 15 amino acids. V shed 3 bases and J 3 bases; nucleotides not matched to a gene: 5. CDR1 is MNHEY and CDR2 is SMNVEV in the germline V gene (reference sequence). The CDR3 here is CASSFGSGVYNEQFF. In nucleotides, the CDR3 is TGTGCCAGCAGTTTCGGGAGCGGGGTCTACAATGAGCAGTTCTTC.

This clone appeared a single time. The CDR3 sequence: CASSLGRNQPQHF. CDR3 DNA: TGTGCCAGCAGCTTGGGCAGGAATCAGCCCCAGCATTTT. The J gene is TRBJ1-5, the V gene TRBV5-4; D gene uncertain. Germline values: CDR1 SGHNT, CDR2 YYREEE (reference sequence). The V end was cut by 0 bases, the J end by 4 bases, with 5 bases between. There are 13 residues in the CDR3.

This clone was detected only once. This rearrangement joins TRBV2 to TRBJ2-1; TRBD2 agrees at 9 bases. This CDR3 is built from 15 residues. Germline V gene data show CDR1 as SNHLY and CDR2 as FYNNEI. V lost 7 bases and J lost 8; bases outside the gene matches: 12. The CDR3 coding sequence is TGTGCCAGCAAGGAGTCCCAGCGGGAGGTAGATGAGCAGTTCTTC. Its translation is CASKESQREVDEQFF.

The chain couples TRBV9 to TRBJ1-2, with D possibly TRBD1 on 5 matching bases. The CDR3 runs to 13 residues. The germline V gene encodes CDR1 SGDLS and CDR2 YYNGEE. Trimming removed 2 bases at V and 7 bases at J, with 12 bases between. The CDR3 region has the DNA TGTGCCAGCAGCGTCGAAGGGGTGGTTGGCTACACCTTC. Translating gives CASSVEGVVGYTF.

This chain connects TRBV19 to TRBJ2-2; 9 bases fit TRBD2. The CDR3 covers 19 residues. Germline V gene data show CDR1 as LNHDA and CDR2 as SQIVND (reference sequence). V was pared by 4 bases and J by 0 bases, with 12 bases of the junction left unmatched. CDR3 amino acids: CASSTDPLAGQANTGELFF. As DNA, the CDR3 is TGTGCCAGTAGTACTGATCCCCTAGCGGGACAAGCGAACACCGGGGAGCTGTTTTTT. The complete variable domain, with remaining parts taken from reference TRBV19 and TRBJ2-2, reads DGGITQSPKYLFRKEGQNVTLSCEQNLNHDAMYWYRQDPGQGLRLIYYSQIVNDFQKGDIAEGYSVSREKKESFPLTVTSAQKNPTAFYLCASSTDPLAGQANTGELFFGEGSRLTVL.

The chain recombines TRBV29-1 with TRBJ1-2; D gene unclear. CDR1 is SQVTM, CDR2 ANQGSEA, per germline. CDR3 length: 12 amino acids. Trimming removed 3 bases from V and 1 base from J, with 6 bases in between. The CDR3 DNA follows: TGCAGCGTTGATCACAGTAACTATGGCTACACCTTC. It codes for CSVDHSNYGYTF.

The sample holds one count of this clone. The chain has TRBV7-2 and TRBJ2-7, with 9 bases that match TRBD2. CDR1 is SGHTA and CDR2 is FQGNSA in the germline V gene. The CDR3 loop spans 14 amino acids. Unmatched junction bases numbered 4, after V lost 3 bases and J lost 4 bases. CDR3 nucleotides: TGTGCCAGCAGCTTTAGCGGGGGCCAGTACGAGCAGTACTTC. Translated, it gives CASSFSGGQYEQYF.

There are a few counts of this clone. The chain uses TRBV5-1 and TRBJ1-2, with 12 bases aligning to TRBD1. The CDR3 has 15 residues. Germline lookup yields CDR1 SGHRS and CDR2 YFSETQ. Trimming took 2 bases from V and 3 from J; bases not matched to a gene: 2. CDR3: CASSFGTGGDYGYTF. CDR3 coding DNA: TGCGCCAGCAGCTTCGGGACAGGGGGCGACTATGGCTACACCTTC.

The V gene is TRBV9, the J gene TRBJ2-3, with no clear D. The CDR3 contains 14 residues. CDR1 is SGDLS and CDR2 is YYNGEE in the germline V gene. The V and J ends lost 0 bases and 1 base respectively, with 6 bases between them. The DNA of the CDR3 is TGTGCCAGCAGCGTAGTGGCTCGCACAGATACGCAGTATTTT. Encoded protein: CASSVVARTDTQYF.

The rearrangement uses TRBV19 and TRBJ1-4; 7 bases agree with TRBD1. This CDR3 spans 14 amino acids. The V segment lost 3 bases and the J segment 11 bases; nucleotides outside the gene matches: 9. Germline V lookup: CDR1 LNHDA, CDR2 SQIVND (reference sequence). For the CDR3, the DNA is TGTGCCAGTAGTATTACAGGGGAAAGGGAGAAACTGTTTTTT. Protein: CASSITGEREKLFF.

The chain recombines TRBV10-3 with TRBJ1-2; 7 nucleotides match TRBD1. V was pared by 4 bases and J by 3 bases, with 11 bases of the junction left unmatched. The germline gives CDR1 ENHRY, CDR2 SYGVKD. The CDR3 runs to 16 residues. CDR3 region: CAISGGGGLGDYGYTF. CDR3 sequence (DNA): TGTGCCATCAGTGGTGGAGGGGGCCTAGGTGACTATGGCTACACCTTC.

The chain joins TRBV4-1 to TRBJ2-7; 8 bases are shared with TRBD1. This CDR3 spans 14 amino acids. CDR1 MGHRA and CDR2 YSYEKL come from the germline V gene. The junction had 4 bases not matched to a gene; V was cut back by 5 bases and J by 1 base. The CDR3 nucleotides read TGCGCCAGCAGCACCTACAGGGGGTCCTACGAGCAGTACTTC. Translating gives CASSTYRGSYEQYF.

The V and J genes are TRBV6-1 and TRBJ2-2; 9 nucleotides line up with TRBD2. Germline assignment: CDR1 MNHNS and CDR2 SASEGT. J lost 7 bases, V lost 1 base, and 7 bases had no gene match. The CDR3 length is 16 residues. The CDR3 nucleotides read TGTGCCAGCAGTGAAGGTCGCCTAGCGGGATACGGGGAGCTGTTTTTT. Translation: CASSEGRLAGYGELFF.

There are a few counts of this clone. V and J are TRBV2 and TRBJ2-5, with 7 positions matching TRBD1. Trimming took 9 bases from V and 3 from J; bases not matched to a gene: 1. The CDR3 has 11 residues. Per the germline V gene, CDR1 is SNHLY and CDR2 is FYNNEI. CDR3 coding DNA: TGTGCCAGTGGGACAGAAGAGACCCAGTACTTC. As protein: CASGTEETQYF.

The genes are TRBV6-6 and TRBJ2-1; tentatively, D is TRBD2 (5 bases). The V and J ends lost 10 bases and 6 bases respectively, with 16 bases between them. There are 13 residues in the CDR3. CDR1 and CDR2 from the germline V gene are MNHNY and SVGAGI (reference sequence). This CDR3 reads CATNRRESNEQFF. CDR3 DNA sequence: TGTGCCACAAACCGCCGGGAAAGCAATGAGCAGTTCTTC.

V is TRBV30 and J is TRBJ2-5, with TRBD1 matching over 9 bases. The J call may be incorrect, as the DNA end agrees better with TRBJ2-7. The germline gives CDR1 GTSNPN, CDR2 SVGIG (reference sequence). The CDR3 has 13 residues. The chain's CDR3 is CAWGTGRTYEQYF. CDR3 nucleotides: TGTGCCTGGGGGACAGGGAGGACCTACGAGCAGTACTTC.

The rearrangement links TRBV27 to TRBJ1-1; maybe TRBD1 (5 bases). V lost 0 bases, J lost 3 bases, and 8 bases lay in between. CDR1 and CDR2 (germline): MNHEY, SMNVEV (reference sequence). The CDR3 spans 14 residues. DNA of the CDR3: TGTGCCAGCAGTTTATCGGCAGGGCACACTGAAGCTTTCTTT. Its protein product is CASSLSAGHTEAFF.

This chain links TRBV2 with TRBJ2-3; TRBD2 is a possible D gene (6 bases). Per the germline V gene, CDR1 is SNHLY and CDR2 is FYNNEI. V was pared by 4 bases and J by 9 bases, with 17 bases between. The CDR3 loop spans 14 amino acids. CDR3 DNA: TGTGCCAGCAGTGTTGGGGGGACGGATGAAACGCAGTATTTT. It encodes CASSVGGTDETQYF.

The chain couples TRBV10-3 to TRBJ2-1, with 7 nucleotides matching TRBD2. CDR3 size: 15 residues. CDR1 is ENHRY, CDR2 SYGVKD, per germline. Trimming cost V 2 bases and J 9 bases; bases outside gene matches: 10. The chain's CDR3 is CAISEPPASGGEQFF. The CDR3 DNA follows: TGTGCCATCAGTGAGCCTCCCGCTTCGGGGGGTGAGCAGTTCTTC.

In its sample, this clone was seen once. The genes are TRBV7-2 and TRBJ2-2; 14 nucleotides agree with TRBD2. The V segment lost 3 bases and the J segment 5 bases; nucleotides outside the gene matches: 5. The germline V gene has CDR1 SGHTA and CDR2 FQGNSA. CDR3 length: 17 residues. The CDR3 sequence is CASSFGTSGSYTGELFF. CDR3 coding DNA: TGTGCCAGCAGCTTCGGGACTAGCGGGAGTTATACCGGGGAGCTGTTTTTT.

This clone appeared once. The chain is built from TRBV7-9 and TRBJ2-7, with TRBD1 as a possible D gene (6 bases). This CDR3 has 14 residues. V dropped 4 bases and J dropped 9 bases, with 19 bases sitting between them. Germline-derived CDR1 and CDR2 are SEHNR and FQNEAQ (reference sequence). The CDR3 is CASSSLTLSRGQYF. For the CDR3, the DNA is TGTGCCAGCAGCTCCCTGACACTTTCCAGGGGGCAGTACTTC. Together with reference TRBV7-9 and TRBJ2-7, the CDR3 gives the full variable domain: DTGVSQNPRHKITKRGQNVTFRCDPISEHNRLYWYRQTLGQGPEFLTYFQNEAQLEKSRLLSDRFSAERPKGSFSTLEIQRTEQGDSAMYLCASSSLTLSRGQYFGPGTRLTVT.

The chain joins TRBV6-5 to TRBJ2-4; 9 bases agree with TRBD2. Germline V CDR1 and CDR2: MNHEY, SVGAGI. The CDR3 loop spans 15 amino acids. The V and J ends lost 6 bases and 9 bases, in that order; junction bases with no gene match: 12. The CDR3 coding sequence is TGTGCCAGCAGCCCTGGGGCGGGAGGGGGAAGCATTCAGTACTTC. Protein sequence: CASSPGAGGGSIQYF.

The chain has TRBV25-1 and TRBJ2-1; weak D call: TRBD2 (7 bases). CDR3 length equals 18 residues. Germline values: CDR1 MGHDK, CDR2 SYGVNS. Trimming stripped 6 bases from V and 4 bases from J, with 25 bases between. The CDR3 DNA sequence: TGTGCCAGCAGGCCCCGCGGGGGCGGCCGAACTGCGTACAATGAGCAGTTCTTC. Its protein is CASRPRGGGRTAYNEQFF.

The chain links TRBV29-1 to TRBJ2-7, with TRBD2 matching 13 bases. The germline CDR1 and CDR2 sequences are SQVTM and ANQGSEA. CDR3 size: 14 residues. The V and J ends lost 4 bases and 4 bases, in that order; junction bases with no gene match: 4. This CDR3 reads CSVVRTSGRYEQYF. The DNA for the CDR3 is TGCAGCGTTGTTCGGACTAGCGGGAGATACGAGCAGTACTTC.

CDR3 bases: TGTGCCAGCAGTGAAGAGGGGGTACTCTTAGGCGGCTACACCTTC. Its translation: CASSEEGVLLGGYTF. This chain connects TRBV2 to TRBJ1-2; a weak D match, TRBD1 (6 bases). The CDR3 runs to 15 residues. Germline CDR1 and CDR2: SNHLY and FYNNEI. V was clipped by 1 base and J by 8 bases, with 17 bases between them.

V and J are TRBV4-1 and TRBJ2-1, with D hard to call. From germline, CDR1 is MGHRA and CDR2 YSYEKL. This CDR3 has 14 residues. V lost 0 bases and J lost 13, with 16 bases in between. The CDR3 loop is CASSQEWASSPQFF. CDR3 sequence (DNA): TGCGCCAGCAGCCAAGAATGGGCCAGCTCCCCCCAGTTCTTC.